One sample yielded the 5 T cell receptor beta chains listed below, sequenced in a study of blood T cell repertoires in COVID-19. Method: immunoSEQ multiplex PCR; TCRdb's copy keeps in-frame clones and lacks some. The sample holds about 200,000 clones, 70% to 90% seen once. Material: PBMCs or T cells enriched from blood (not recorded which). The receptors come from a woman aged 25 to 39 who had been exposed to COVID-19.

This sequence joins TRBV11-3 and TRBJ2-2, with a possible D match to TRBD1 (6 bases). The CDR3 extends over 13 amino acids. Germline V lookup: CDR1 SGHNT, CDR2 YENEEA. The ends were cut back, 10 bases at V and 0 bases at J, with 9 bases in the middle. The CDR3 DNA sequence: TGTGCCACAGGGACACCGAACACCGGGGAGCTGTTTTTT. It encodes CATGTPNTGELFF.

The chain carries TRBV3-1 (or the pseudogene TRBV3-2) and TRBJ1-1; no clear D gene. Trimming removed 4 bases at V and 11 bases at J, with 14 bases between. The length of the CDR3 is 12 residues. CDR1 is LGHDT and CDR2 is YNNKEL in the germline V gene (reference sequence). CDR3 DNA sequence: TGTGCCAGCAGCCGCGAGGGAGGGAGGGCTTTCTTT. Translation: CASSREGGRAFF.

The chain recombines TRBV5-5 with TRBJ1-2; the D gene is possibly TRBD1 (6 bases). The CDR3 runs to 15 residues. V gave up 4 bases and J gave up 8 bases, with 21 bases separating them. CDR1 is SGHKS and CDR2 is YYEKEE in the germline V gene (reference sequence). CDR3 amino acids: CASSLAGANLVGYTF. The CDR3 nucleotides are TGTGCCAGCAGCCTGGCAGGGGCCAACCTAGTGGGCTACACCTTC.

This chain uses TRBV5-8 with TRBJ2-1; TRBD2 matches at 14 bases. Germline V gene lookup returns CDR1 SGHTS and CDR2 YDEGEE. V lost 4 bases to trimming and J lost 4 bases; unmatched junction nucleotides: 1. This CDR3 region has 15 residues. In nucleotides, the CDR3 is TGTGCCAGCAGCAGGACTAGCGGGGGGTACAATGAGCAGTTCTTC. It encodes CASSRTSGGYNEQFF. Full variable domain (missing parts from reference TRBV5-8 and TRBJ2-1): EAGVTQSPTHLIKTRGQQATLRCSPISGHTSVYWYQQALGLGLQFLLWYDEGEERNRGNFPPRFSGRQFPNYSSELNVNALELEDSALYLCASSRTSGGYNEQFFGPGTRLTVL.

This clone has only one observation. The chain couples TRBV6-2 or TRBV6-3 to TRBJ2-7; 12 nucleotides match TRBD2. Unmatched junction bases numbered 9, after V lost 5 bases and J lost 1 base. Germline V CDR1 and CDR2: MNHEY, SVGEGT. There are 17 residues in the CDR3. The CDR3 DNA sequence: TGTGCCAGCAGTATCCTCCGCACTAGCGGGGGGTCCTACGAGCAGTACTTC. This sequence encodes CASSILRTSGGSYEQYF.